This T cell receptor beta chain was captured in a study of molecular identifiers for immune sequencing clone quantification (dated by TCRdb to 2016 to 2019). Background for the entire study: For a replicate experiment, RNA from roughly 18,000 or 92,000 naive CD8 T cells was divided into five aliquots, and four of the five aliquots were sequenced. The study was a methods study using CD8 T cells to benchmark molecular-identifier clustering-based TCR repertoire sequencing (MIDCIRS) and TCR RNA copy counting. The investigation overall reported the following: The naive libraries included spiked-in Jurkat TCR RNA (fewer than eleven copies' worth), and this Jurkat TCR RNA is not part of the donor repertoire. Without barcode sub-clustering, chimeric consensus sequences inflated TCR diversity; chimeras reached as high as 47%. Spiked-in Jurkat TCR RNA equal to a single cell's worth was reported to be detectable even within one million naive CD8 T cells. In CMV-specific effector cells, clones with more than 20 RNA copies contained over 99% of molecules, whereas in naive cells such clones contained under 1% of molecules. Modeling gave about 3 recovered TCR RNA copies per cell versus about 10 by digital PCR, implying approximately 30% capture efficiency. Identical TCR molecules sharing a barcode could cause highly expanded clone sizes to be underestimated.

Libraries of naive CD8 T cells were generated from roughly 20,000 to 1,000,000 sorted cells, with 10%, 30% or 50% of the purified RNA used. Naive CD8 T cells, defined as CD8+CD4-CCR7+CD45RA+, were FACS-sorted into RLT Plus buffer on a BD FACSAria II. To test detection sensitivity, Jurkat RNA equal to fewer than 13 TCR copies was added to samples of about 17,000-1,100,000 naive CD8 T cells. CD8 T cells were enriched using RosetteSep CD8+ T Cell Enrichment Cocktail and Ficoll-Paque, and the enriched cells then underwent ACK red cell lysis. Libraries were prepared through PCR. Sequencer: Illumina HiSeq 4000. Bulk TCR libraries were generated as previously described, with the TCR primers listed in Table S5 used. Total RNA was purified with the Qiagen AllPrep DNA/RNA kit. Before analysis, reads from multiple sequencing runs of the same library were pooled. Per the authors' processing: Reads were retained only if an exact TCR constant sequence was present, and the retained reads were trimmed to 150 nt and grouped according to their 12-nt molecular barcodes. Reads in each barcode group were sub-clustered using a 15% Levenshtein threshold, and a quality-weighted consensus sequence was built for each RNA molecule. Non-functional sequences were discarded, and so were lower-count sequences lying one edit away from another sequence. Based on fitting two negative binomial distributions, any barcode sub-cluster with under 20% of the maximum read count was discarded. The public reads were quality trimmed at Q25 with fastp and then assembled into clones with MiXCR by TCRdb, keeping productive beta chains. Rows matching on CDR3 protein sequence are summarized as one entry with the most common DNA and genes. TCRdb, not the authors, supplied the V and J calls. This sample has 600,000 to 650,000 distinct CDR3 sequences in its table, and nearly 20% of those were observed once. The ten largest account for roughly 0.85% of the sample.

There are a few counts of this clonotype. It has no known antigen specificity. No base qualities exist here, and no much larger clone lies one base off it. Sequenced sample: naive CD8+ T cells from blood, with Jurkat cell RNA spiked in. The sample's cell subset or site label, decoded: FACS-sorted CD8+CD4-CCR7+CD45RA+ naive T cells. This receptor was taken from a human donor in good health. Some libraries in this study had Jurkat cell RNA spiked in.

The nucleotide sequence reads TGTGCCAGCACGTGGAGGGAAAGCACAGATACGCAGTATTTT. It translates as CASTWRESTDTQYF. Recombination linked TRBV6-6 to TRBJ2-3; 6 matching bases give a weak D call of TRBD2. From the germline V gene (reference sequence), CDR1 is MNHNY and CDR2 is SVGAGI. The CDR3 starts with the cysteine, ends with the phenylalanine, and has 14 residues. Only the CDR3 portion is preserved as DNA: 42 bases, with reading frame beginning at the first base. V drops 7 bases and J drops 0 bases, leaving 11 bases in between.